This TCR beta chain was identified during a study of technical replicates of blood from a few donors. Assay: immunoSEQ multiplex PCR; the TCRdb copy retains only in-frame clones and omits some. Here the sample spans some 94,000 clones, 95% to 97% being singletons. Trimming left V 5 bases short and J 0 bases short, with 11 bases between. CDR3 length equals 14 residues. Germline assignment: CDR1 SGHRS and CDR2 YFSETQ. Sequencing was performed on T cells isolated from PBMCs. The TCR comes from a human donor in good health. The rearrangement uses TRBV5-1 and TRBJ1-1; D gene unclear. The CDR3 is CASRQDGVNTEAFF. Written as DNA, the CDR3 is TGCGCCAGCAGACAAGACGGGGTGAACACTGAAGCTTTCTTT. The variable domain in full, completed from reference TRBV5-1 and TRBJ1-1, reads KAGVTQTPRYLIKTRGQQVTLSCSPISGHRSVSWYQQTPGQGLQFLFEYFSETQRNKGNFPGRFSGRQFSNSRSEMNVSTLELGDSALYLCASRQDGVNTEAFFGQGTRLTVV.